A selection of T cell receptor beta chains follows, all from one sample in a study of human T cells and chemical hapten exposure. TCRdb re-called the RACE reads through MiXCR, storing one row per CDR3 protein. The profile shows 380,000 or so distinct CDR3 sequences, roughly 5% of them singletons. Sequenced here: whole blood, sampled in connection with sensitization to the hapten diphenylcyclopropenone (DPC). These receptors originate from a woman between 45 and 60 years old with alopecia areata. Some clones in this sample may be carry-over from other donors' samples. The conserved cysteine and the conserved F or W are not part of the CDR3 here. Fields, in order: V gene, clone size, J gene, D gene, CDR3 protein. D genes are given only for firm matches. The listing skips clone size in some rows; elsewhere it reads once, few, many or a size class.

TRBV11-3	many	TRBJ2-2	TRBD2	ASSLVLAGDGTGELF
TRBV20-1	few	TRBJ1-2	.	SARKLGNYGYT
TRBV27	many	TRBJ2-7	.	ASSVGTGYEQY
TRBV12-3/TRBV12-4	many	TRBJ2-1	.	ASSFLQRNNEQF
TRBV6-2/TRBV6-3	many	TRBJ1-5	.	ATDQPQH
TRBV29-1	.	TRBJ2-5	.	SVERETQY
TRBV6-2/TRBV6-3	many	TRBJ2-7	.	ASSYSSAYEQY
TRBV5-1	few	TRBJ2-7	TRBD2	ASSLDGGAEQY
TRBV29-1	few	TRBJ2-7	.	SVGSQGQY
TRBV28	few	TRBJ2-3	TRBD1	ASSLPGQGVRDTQY
TRBV5-6	many	TRBJ1-4	TRBD1	ASSIPGQGTEEKLF